This TCR beta chain was profiled in a study of T cells expressing NK-cell markers. General study results and limits: Researchers report these clonotypes also headed the CD3+CD56-NKG2C+ fraction in several donors.

CDR1 and CDR2 from the germline V gene are SGHVS and FNYEAQ. The CDR3 length is 16 residues. Each CDR3 protein gets one entry in TCRdb, which reprocessed the 5' RACE reads and gives no DNA. The table for this sample gives about 160,000 distinct CDR3 sequences. Worth noting for this clonotype: Its antigen is undetermined.

The sequence came from a man aged 18-70 years in good health. The sequenced sample was blood T cells: a sorted CD56 or NKG2C T cell subset, CD4+ or CD8+ T cells, or bulk PBMC T cells (not recorded which). V gene TRBV7-6 combines with J gene TRBJ2-2; as DNA is missing, the TRBD1 call by TCRdb cannot be tested. CDR3 sequence reads: CASSSSIGQNTGELFF.